These T cell receptor beta chains were read from a single sample in a study of shared clonotypes between healthy human individuals. Profiled with immunoSEQ multiplex PCR; TCRdb holds only in-frame clones, not every one. The sample shows about 490,000 clones, about 80% of them seen only once. The sequencing sample was made of PBMCs. The receptor set was obtained from a woman aged 40 to 50 in good health. Some clones in this sample may be carry-over from other donors' samples. CDR3s include the opening cysteine and the closing phenylalanine or tryptophan. The D gene is left open where the match is weak. The size of a clone is reported for some rows only, either as once, few or many, or as a class for expanded clones.

clone_size: .; j_call: TRBJ2-2; v_call: TRBV5-1; d_call: .; cdr3_nt: TGCGCCAGCAGCCGCCGGGACGACACCGGGGAGCTGTTTTTT; cdr3_aa: CASSRRDDTGELFF
clone_size: .; j_call: TRBJ2-4; v_call: TRBV7-8; d_call: .; cdr3_nt: TGTGCCAGCAGCTTAGCGCTCGGGAAAAACATTCAGTACTTC; cdr3_aa: CASSLALGKNIQYF
clone_size: .; j_call: TRBJ1-2; v_call: TRBV19; d_call: .; cdr3_nt: TGTGCCAGTAGTCCGGGACCCAAGAACTATGGCTACACCTTC; cdr3_aa: CASSPGPKNYGYTF
clone_size: once; j_call: TRBJ1-2; v_call: TRBV5-1; d_call: .; cdr3_nt: TGCGCCAGCAGCTTGGACCTAACCAAGACATCCCACGTCTCCTTC; cdr3_aa: CASSLDLTKTSHVSF
clone_size: .; j_call: TRBJ1-5; v_call: TRBV29-1; d_call: TRBD1; cdr3_nt: TGCAGGGGCCGGGGGACCCAGGGGGGTCAGCCCCAGCATTTT; cdr3_aa: CRGRGTQGGQPQHF
clone_size: once; j_call: TRBJ2-5; v_call: TRBV27; d_call: TRBD2; cdr3_nt: TGTGCCAGCAGTTTATGGGGCGGGAGGGCCTTAGAGACCCAGTACTTC; cdr3_aa: CASSLWGGRALETQYF
clone_size: .; j_call: TRBJ1-5; v_call: TRBV18; d_call: .; cdr3_nt: TGTGCCAGCTCACCAGATGGAAGTCAGCCCCAGCATTTT; cdr3_aa: CASSPDGSQPQHF
clone_size: many; j_call: TRBJ2-6; v_call: TRBV30; d_call: .; cdr3_nt: TGTGCCTGGAGTTTTGGTGGGGCCAACGTCCTGACTTTC; cdr3_aa: CAWSFGGANVLTF
clone_size: few; j_call: TRBJ2-7; v_call: TRBV18; d_call: TRBD2; cdr3_nt: TGTGCCAGCTCACCACGGGCGGGAGGGCCGTACGAGCAGTACTTC; cdr3_aa: CASSPRAGGPYEQYF
clone_size: .; j_call: TRBJ2-7; v_call: TRBV27; d_call: .; cdr3_nt: TGTGCCAGCAGTTTAAGAGCGTTACCCTACGAGCAGTACTTC; cdr3_aa: CASSLRALPYEQYF
clone_size: .; j_call: TRBJ2-1; v_call: TRBV30; d_call: .; cdr3_nt: TGTGCCTGGAGCCCCTCGCGGTCCAGGGAGCAGTTCTTC; cdr3_aa: CAWSPSRSREQFF
clone_size: .; j_call: TRBJ2-7; v_call: TRBV2; d_call: .; cdr3_nt: TGTGCCAGCAGGGCTCGACTTTACGAGCAGTACTTC; cdr3_aa: CASRARLYEQYF
clone_size: .; j_call: TRBJ2-2; v_call: TRBV9; d_call: .; cdr3_nt: TGTGCCAGCAGCGCCACCGGGGAGCTGTTTTTT; cdr3_aa: CASSATGELFF
clone_size: few; j_call: TRBJ2-1; v_call: TRBV9; d_call: TRBD1; cdr3_nt: TGTGCCAGCAGCGTAGTCCAGGGGGCTTACAATGAGCAGTTCTTC; cdr3_aa: CASSVVQGAYNEQFF